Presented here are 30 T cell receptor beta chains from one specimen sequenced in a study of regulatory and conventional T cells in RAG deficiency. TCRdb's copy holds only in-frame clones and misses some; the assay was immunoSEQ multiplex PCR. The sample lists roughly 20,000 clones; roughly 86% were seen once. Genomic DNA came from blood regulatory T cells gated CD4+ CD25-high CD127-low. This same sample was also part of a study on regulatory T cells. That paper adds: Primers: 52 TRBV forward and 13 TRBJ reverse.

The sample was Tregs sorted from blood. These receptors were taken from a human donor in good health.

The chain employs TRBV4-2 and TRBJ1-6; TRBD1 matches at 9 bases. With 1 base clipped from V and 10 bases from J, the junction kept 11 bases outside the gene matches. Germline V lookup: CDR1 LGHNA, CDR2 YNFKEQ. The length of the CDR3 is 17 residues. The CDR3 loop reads CASSQGPGTGNGSPLHF. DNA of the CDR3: TGTGCCAGCAGCCAAGGGCCCGGGACAGGGAATGGATCACCCCTCCACTTT.

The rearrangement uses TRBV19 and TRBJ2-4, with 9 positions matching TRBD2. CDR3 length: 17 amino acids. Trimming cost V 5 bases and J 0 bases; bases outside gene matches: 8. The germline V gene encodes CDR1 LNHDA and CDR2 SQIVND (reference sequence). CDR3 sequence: CASSRLAGTLAKNIQYF. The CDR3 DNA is TGTGCCAGTAGTCGGCTAGCGGGGACCCTAGCCAAAAACATTCAGTACTTC.

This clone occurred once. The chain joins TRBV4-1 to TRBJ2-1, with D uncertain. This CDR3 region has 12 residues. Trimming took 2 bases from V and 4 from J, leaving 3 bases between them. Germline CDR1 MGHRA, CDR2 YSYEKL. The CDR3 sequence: CASSQPYNEQFF. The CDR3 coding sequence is TGCGCCAGCAGCCAACCGTACAATGAGCAGTTCTTC.

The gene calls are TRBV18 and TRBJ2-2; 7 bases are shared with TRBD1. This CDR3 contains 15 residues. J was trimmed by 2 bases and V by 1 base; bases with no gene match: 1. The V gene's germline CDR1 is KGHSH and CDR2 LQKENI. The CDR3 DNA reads TGTGCCAGCTCACCACAGGGGGCCAACACCGGGGAGCTGTTTTTT. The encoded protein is CASSPQGANTGELFF.

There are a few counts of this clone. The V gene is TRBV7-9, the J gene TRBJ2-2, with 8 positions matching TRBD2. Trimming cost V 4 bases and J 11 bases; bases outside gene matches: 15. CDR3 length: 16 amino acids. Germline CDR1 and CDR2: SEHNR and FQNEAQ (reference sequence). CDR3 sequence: CASSSPSVAGTRELFF. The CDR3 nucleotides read TGTGCCAGCAGCTCTCCGTCGGTAGCGGGGACTCGAGAGCTGTTTTTT.

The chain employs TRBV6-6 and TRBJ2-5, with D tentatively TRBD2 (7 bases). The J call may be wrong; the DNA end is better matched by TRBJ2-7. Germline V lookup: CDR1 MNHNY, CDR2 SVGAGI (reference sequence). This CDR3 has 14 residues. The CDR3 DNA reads TGTGCCAGCAGGACTAGGGGGGGGGCCTACGAGCAGTACTTC. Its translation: CASRTRGGAYEQYF.

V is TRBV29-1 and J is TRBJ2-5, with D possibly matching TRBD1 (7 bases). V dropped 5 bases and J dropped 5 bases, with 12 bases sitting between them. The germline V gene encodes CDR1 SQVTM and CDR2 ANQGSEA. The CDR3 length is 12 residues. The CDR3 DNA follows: TGCAGCGTTCGACAGGGACTCGAGACCCAGTACTTC. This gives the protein CSVRQGLETQYF.

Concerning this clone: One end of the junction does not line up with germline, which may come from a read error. DNA for the CDR3: TGTGCTAGCAGCAAAGGACAGGGACTACAAGAGACCCAGTACTTC. Translation gives CASSKGQGLQETQYF. V usage is TRBV7-7 and J usage is TRBJ2-5; D is possibly TRBD1 (8 bases). CDR3 length equals 15 residues. Germline CDR1 and CDR2: SSHAT and FNYEAQ (reference sequence). Combining the CDR3 with reference TRBV7-7 and TRBJ2-5 gives the whole variable domain GAGVSQSPRYKVTKRGQDVTLRCDPISSHATLYWYQQALGQGPEFLTYFNYEAQPDKSGLPSDRFSAERPEGSISTLTIQRTEQRDSAMYRCASSKGQGLQETQYFGPGTRLLVL.

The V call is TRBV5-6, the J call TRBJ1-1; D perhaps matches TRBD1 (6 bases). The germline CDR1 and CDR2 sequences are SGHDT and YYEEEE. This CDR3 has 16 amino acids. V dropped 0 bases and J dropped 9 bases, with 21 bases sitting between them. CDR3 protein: CASSLGGGPIQTQAFF. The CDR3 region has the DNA TGTGCCAGCAGCTTGGGTGGGGGGCCCATCCAGACCCAAGCTTTCTTT.

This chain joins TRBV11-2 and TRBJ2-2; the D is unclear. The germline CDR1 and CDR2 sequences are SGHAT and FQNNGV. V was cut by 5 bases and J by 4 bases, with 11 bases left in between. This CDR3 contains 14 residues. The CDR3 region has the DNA TGTGCCAGCAGCCTACCGCGCCCCACCGGGGAGCTGTTTTTT. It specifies CASSLPRPTGELFF.

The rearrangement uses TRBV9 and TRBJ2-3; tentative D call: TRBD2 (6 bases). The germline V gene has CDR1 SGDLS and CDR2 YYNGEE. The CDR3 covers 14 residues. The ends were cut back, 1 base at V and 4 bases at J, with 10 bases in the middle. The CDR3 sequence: CASSVRWGADTQYF. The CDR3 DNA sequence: TGTGCCAGCAGCGTAAGGTGGGGGGCAGATACGCAGTATTTT.

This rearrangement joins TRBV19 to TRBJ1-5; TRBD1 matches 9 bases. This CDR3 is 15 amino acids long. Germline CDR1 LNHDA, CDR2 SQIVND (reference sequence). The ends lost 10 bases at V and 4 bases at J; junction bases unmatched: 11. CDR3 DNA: TGTGCCACCCGACAGGGGGGACTTGGTAATCAGCCCCAGCATTTT. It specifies CATRQGGLGNQPQHF. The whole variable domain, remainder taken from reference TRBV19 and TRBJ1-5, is DGGITQSPKYLFRKEGQNVTLSCEQNLNHDAMYWYRQDPGQGLRLIYYSQIVNDFQKGDIAEGYSVSREKKESFPLTVTSAQKNPTAFYLCATRQGGLGNQPQHFGDGTRLSIL.

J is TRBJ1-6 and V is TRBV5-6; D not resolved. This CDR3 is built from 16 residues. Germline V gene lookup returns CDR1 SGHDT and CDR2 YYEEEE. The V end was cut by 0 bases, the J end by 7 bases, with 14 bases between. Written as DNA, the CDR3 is TGTGCCAGCAGCTTGGGAGGGATTAGTGGGAATTCACCCCTCCACTTT. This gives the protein CASSLGGISGNSPLHF.

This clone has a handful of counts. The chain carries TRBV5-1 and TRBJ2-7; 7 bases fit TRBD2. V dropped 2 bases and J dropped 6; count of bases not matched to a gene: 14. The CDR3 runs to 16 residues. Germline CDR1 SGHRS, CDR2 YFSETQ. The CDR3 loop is CASSFGSGDRSGEQYF. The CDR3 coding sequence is TGCGCCAGCAGCTTTGGAAGCGGGGATCGTTCCGGCGAGCAGTACTTC.

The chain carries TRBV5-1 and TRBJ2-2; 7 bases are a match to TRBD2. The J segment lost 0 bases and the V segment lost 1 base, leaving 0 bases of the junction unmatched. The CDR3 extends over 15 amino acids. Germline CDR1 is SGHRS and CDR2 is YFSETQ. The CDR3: CASSLSGTNTGELFF. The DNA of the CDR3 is TGCGCCAGCAGCTTGAGCGGGACGAACACCGGGGAGCTGTTTTTT.

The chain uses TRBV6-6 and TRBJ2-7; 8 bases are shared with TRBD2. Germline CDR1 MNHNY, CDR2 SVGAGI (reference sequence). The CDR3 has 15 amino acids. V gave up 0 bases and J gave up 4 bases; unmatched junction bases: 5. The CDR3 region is CASSYSAGGMYEQYF. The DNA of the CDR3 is TGTGCCAGCAGTTACTCGGCGGGGGGTATGTACGAGCAGTACTTC.

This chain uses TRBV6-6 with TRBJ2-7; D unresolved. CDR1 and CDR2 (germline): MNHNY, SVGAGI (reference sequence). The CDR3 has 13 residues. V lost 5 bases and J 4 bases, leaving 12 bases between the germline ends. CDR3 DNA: TGTGCCAGCAGTAGAACAGTTACGTACGAGCAGTACTTC. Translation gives CASSRTVTYEQYF.

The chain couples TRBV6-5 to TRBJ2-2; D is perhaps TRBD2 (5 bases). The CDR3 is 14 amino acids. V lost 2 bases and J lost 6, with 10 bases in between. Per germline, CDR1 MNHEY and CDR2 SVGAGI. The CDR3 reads CASSYAASPGELFF. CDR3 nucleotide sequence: TGTGCCAGCAGTTACGCGGCTAGCCCCGGGGAGCTGTTTTTT.

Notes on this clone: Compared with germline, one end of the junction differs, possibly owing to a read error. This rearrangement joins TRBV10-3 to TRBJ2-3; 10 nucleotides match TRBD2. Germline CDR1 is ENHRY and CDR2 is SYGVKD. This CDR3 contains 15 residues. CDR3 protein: CAISAAGGHTDAQYF. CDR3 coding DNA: TGTGCCATCAGTGCAGCGGGAGGGCACACAGATGCGCAGTATTTT.

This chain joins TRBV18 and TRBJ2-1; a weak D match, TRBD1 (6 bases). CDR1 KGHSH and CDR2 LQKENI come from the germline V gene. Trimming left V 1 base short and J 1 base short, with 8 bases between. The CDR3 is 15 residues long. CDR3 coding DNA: TGTGCCAGCTCACCACAACAGGGTTCCTACAATGAGCAGTTCTTC. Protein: CASSPQQGSYNEQFF.

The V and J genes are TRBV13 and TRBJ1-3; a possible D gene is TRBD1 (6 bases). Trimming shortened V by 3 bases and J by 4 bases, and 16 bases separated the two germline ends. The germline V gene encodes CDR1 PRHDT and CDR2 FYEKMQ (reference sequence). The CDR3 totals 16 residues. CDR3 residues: CASSFDTGKSGNTIYF. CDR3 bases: TGTGCCAGCAGCTTCGATACAGGGAAGTCGGGAAACACCATATATTTT.

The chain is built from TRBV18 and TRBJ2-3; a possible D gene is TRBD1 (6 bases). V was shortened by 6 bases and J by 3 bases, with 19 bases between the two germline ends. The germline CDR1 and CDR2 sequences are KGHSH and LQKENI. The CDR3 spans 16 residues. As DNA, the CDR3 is TGTGCCAGCTCTTCGGACAGCAGGCCACCAACAGATACGCAGTATTTT. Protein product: CASSSDSRPPTDTQYF.

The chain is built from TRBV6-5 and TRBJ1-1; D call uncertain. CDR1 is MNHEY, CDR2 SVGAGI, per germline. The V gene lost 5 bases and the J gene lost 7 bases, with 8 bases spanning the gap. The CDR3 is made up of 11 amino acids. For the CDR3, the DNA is TGTGCCAGCAGTCTCTACGGTGAAGCTTTCTTT. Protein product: CASSLYGEAFF.

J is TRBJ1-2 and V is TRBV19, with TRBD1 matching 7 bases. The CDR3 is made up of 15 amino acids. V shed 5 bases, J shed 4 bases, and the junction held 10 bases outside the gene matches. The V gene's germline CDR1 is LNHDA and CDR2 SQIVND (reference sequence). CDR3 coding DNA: TGTGCCAGTAGTCCGACAGGGACCCCGTCCTATGGCTACACCTTC. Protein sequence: CASSPTGTPSYGYTF.

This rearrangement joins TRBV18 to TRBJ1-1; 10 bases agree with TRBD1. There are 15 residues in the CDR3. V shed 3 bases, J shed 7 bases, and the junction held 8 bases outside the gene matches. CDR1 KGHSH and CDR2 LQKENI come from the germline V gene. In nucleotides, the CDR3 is TGTGCCAGCTCACCCAGACAGGGGGCGCGTGTTGAAGCTTTCTTT. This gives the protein CASSPRQGARVEAFF.

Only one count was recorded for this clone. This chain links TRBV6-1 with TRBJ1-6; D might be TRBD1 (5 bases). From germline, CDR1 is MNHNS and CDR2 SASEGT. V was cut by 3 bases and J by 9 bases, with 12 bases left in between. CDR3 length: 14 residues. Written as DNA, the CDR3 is TGTGCCAGCAGTGAGGGGGTAGCCAGTTCACCCCTCCACTTT. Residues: CASSEGVASSPLHF.

The CDR3 loop reads CASSEGGTQYF. CDR3 bases: TGTGCCAGCAGTGAAGGGGGGACCCAGTACTTC. The gene calls are TRBV2 and TRBJ2-5; no clear D. The CDR3 length is 11 residues. Germline values: CDR1 SNHLY, CDR2 FYNNEI. The V end lost 1 base, the J end lost 7 bases, and 4 bases lay between the germline ends.

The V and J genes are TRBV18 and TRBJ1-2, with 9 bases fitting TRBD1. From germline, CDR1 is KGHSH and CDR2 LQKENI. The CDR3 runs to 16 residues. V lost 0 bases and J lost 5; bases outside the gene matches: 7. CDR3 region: CASSPPQGQGGYGYTF. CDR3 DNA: TGTGCCAGCTCACCACCGCAGGGACAGGGTGGTTATGGCTACACCTTC.

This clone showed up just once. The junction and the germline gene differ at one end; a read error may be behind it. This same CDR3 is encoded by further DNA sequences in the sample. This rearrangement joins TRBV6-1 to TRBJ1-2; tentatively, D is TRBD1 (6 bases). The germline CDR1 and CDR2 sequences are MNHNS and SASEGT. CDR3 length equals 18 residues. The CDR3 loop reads CASREPVAGVGLNYGYTF. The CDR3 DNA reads TGTGCCAGCAGGGAACCTGTGGCAGGGGTTGGTTTAAACTATGGTTACACCTTC.

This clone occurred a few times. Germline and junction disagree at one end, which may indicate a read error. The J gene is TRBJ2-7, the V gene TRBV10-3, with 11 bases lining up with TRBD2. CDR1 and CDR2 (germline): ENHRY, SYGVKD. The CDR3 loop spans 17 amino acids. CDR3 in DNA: TGTGCCAGCAGTGAGGTACTAGCGGGGGCCCGAGGCTACGAGCAGTACTTC. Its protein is CASSEVLAGARGYEQYF.